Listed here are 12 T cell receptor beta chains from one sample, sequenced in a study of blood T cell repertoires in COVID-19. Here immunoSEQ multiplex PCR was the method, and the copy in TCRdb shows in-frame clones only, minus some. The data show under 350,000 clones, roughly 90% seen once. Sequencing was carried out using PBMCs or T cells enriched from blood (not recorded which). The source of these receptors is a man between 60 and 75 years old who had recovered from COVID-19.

The CDR3 region is CASSLTTGDSPLHF. The CDR3 DNA reads as TGTGCCAGCAGCCTTACAACAGGAGATTCACCCCTCCACTTT. The rearrangement links TRBV3-1 (or the pseudogene TRBV3-2) to TRBJ1-6; tentatively, D is TRBD1 (5 bases). Germline V gene lookup returns CDR1 LGHDT and CDR2 YNNKEL (reference sequence). V was cut by 4 bases and J by 8 bases, with 12 bases left in between. This CDR3 comprises 14 residues.

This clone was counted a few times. The CDR3 here is CASSYRGFSGEYGYTF. Written as DNA, the CDR3 is TGTGCCAGCAGTTATAGGGGCTTCTCCGGAGAATATGGCTACACCTTC. The chain joins TRBV6-2 or TRBV6-3 to TRBJ1-2; tentative D call: TRBD1 (5 bases). This CDR3 has 16 residues. V was clipped by 3 bases and J by 5 bases, with 19 bases between them. Germline CDR1 is MNHEY and CDR2 is SVGEGT.

This CDR3 is CASRTNRVSGGYTF. CDR3 DNA: TGTGCCAGCAGAACGAACAGGGTAAGTGGCGGCTACACCTTC. This chain uses TRBV27 with TRBJ1-2, with TRBD1 as a possible D gene (6 bases). V lost 6 bases and J 8 bases, leaving 19 bases between the germline ends. The germline CDR1 and CDR2 sequences are MNHEY and SMNVEV (reference sequence). CDR3 length: 14 residues.

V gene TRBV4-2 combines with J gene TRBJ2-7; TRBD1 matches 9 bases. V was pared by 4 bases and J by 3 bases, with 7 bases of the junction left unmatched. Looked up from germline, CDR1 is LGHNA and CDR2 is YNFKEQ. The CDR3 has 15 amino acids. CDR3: CASSPSGTGSYEQYF. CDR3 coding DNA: TGTGCCAGCAGCCCCTCCGGGACAGGGAGCTACGAGCAGTACTTC.

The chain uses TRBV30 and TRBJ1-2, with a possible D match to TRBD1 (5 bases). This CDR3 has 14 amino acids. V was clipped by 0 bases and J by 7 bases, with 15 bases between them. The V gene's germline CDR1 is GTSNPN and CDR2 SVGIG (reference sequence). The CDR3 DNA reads TGTGCCTGGAGTGTAGGGCAGGGCTGGTCTGGCTACACCTTC. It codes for CAWSVGQGWSGYTF.

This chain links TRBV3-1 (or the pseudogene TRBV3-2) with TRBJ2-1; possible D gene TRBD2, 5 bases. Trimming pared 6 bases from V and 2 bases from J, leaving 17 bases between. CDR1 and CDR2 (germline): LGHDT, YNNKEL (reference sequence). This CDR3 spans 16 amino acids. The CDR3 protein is CASSSTMSGTYNEQFF. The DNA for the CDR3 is TGTGCCAGCAGTTCCACAATGAGCGGAACCTACAATGAGCAGTTCTTC.

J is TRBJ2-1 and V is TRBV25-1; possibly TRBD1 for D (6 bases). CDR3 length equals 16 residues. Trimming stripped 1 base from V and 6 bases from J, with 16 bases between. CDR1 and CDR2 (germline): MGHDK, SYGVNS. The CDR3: CASSELGTQGGNEQFF. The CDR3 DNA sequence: TGTGCCAGCAGTGAATTGGGGACACAGGGTGGCAATGAGCAGTTCTTC.

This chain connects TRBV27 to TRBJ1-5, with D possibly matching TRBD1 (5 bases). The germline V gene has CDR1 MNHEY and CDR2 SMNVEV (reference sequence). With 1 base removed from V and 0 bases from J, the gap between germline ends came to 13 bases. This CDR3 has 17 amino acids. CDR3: CASSLYGGTYSNQPQHF. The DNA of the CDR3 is TGTGCCAGCAGTTTATACGGAGGGACTTATAGCAATCAGCCCCAGCATTTT.

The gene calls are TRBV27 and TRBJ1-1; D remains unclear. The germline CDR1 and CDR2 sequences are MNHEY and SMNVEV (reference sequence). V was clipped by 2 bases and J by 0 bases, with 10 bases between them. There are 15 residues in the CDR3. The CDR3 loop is CASSLGWELNTEAFF. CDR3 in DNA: TGTGCCAGCAGTTTAGGTTGGGAGCTGAACACTGAAGCTTTCTTT.

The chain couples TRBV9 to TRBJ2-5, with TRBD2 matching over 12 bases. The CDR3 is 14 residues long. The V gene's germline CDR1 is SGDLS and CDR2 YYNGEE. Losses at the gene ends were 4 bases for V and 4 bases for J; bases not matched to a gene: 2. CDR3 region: CASSPGLAGETQYF. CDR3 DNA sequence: TGTGCCAGCAGCCCGGGACTAGCGGGAGAGACCCAGTACTTC.

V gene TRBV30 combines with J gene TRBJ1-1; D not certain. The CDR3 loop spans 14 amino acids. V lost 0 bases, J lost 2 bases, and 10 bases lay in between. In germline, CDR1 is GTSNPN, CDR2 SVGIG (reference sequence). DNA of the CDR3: TGTGCCTGGAGTGTACTGGAGGGCAACACTGAAGCTTTCTTT. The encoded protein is CAWSVLEGNTEAFF.

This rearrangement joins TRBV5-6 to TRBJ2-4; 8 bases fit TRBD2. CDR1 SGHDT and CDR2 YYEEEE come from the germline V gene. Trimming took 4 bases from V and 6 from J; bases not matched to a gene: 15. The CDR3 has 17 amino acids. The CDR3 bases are TGTGCCAGCAGCCTAACCGAGGATAGCGGGATCGGAAACATTCAGTACTTC. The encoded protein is CASSLTEDSGIGNIQYF.